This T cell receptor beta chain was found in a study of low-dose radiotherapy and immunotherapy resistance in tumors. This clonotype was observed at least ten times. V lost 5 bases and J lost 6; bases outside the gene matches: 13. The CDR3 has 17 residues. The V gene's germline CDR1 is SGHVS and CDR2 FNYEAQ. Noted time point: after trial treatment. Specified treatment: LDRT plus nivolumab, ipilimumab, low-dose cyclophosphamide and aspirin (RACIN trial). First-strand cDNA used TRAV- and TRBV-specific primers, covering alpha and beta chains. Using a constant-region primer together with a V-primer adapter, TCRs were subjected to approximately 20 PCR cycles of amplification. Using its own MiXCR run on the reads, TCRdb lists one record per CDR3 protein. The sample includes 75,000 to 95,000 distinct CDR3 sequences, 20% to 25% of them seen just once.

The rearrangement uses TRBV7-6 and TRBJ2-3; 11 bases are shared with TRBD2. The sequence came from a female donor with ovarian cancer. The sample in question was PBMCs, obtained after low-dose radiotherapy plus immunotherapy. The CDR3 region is CASSGPGLAATWDTQYF. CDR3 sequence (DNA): TGTGCCAGCAGCGGACCGGGACTAGCGGCGACTTGGGATACGCAGTATTTT.